These 9 T cell receptor beta chains came from one sample sequenced in a study of PD-1 blockade in classical Hodgkin lymphoma. Every patient had relapsed following autologous stem cell transplantation, and cohorts differed in brentuximab vedotin exposure. This table comes from immunoSEQ multiplex PCR, and its TCRdb copy is limited to in-frame clones, with some not included. This sample carries approximately 13,000 clones, approximately 90% of them seen once, and the ten largest clones take approximately 20%. Here the sequenced sample was peripheral blood mononuclear cells (PBMCs), taken at baseline. The source is a human donor with classical Hodgkin lymphoma.

V is TRBV5-1 and J is TRBJ2-7, with 9 bases lining up with TRBD1. V shed 4 bases and J 3 bases; nucleotides not matched to a gene: 11. This CDR3 has 16 amino acids. The germline V gene encodes CDR1 SGHRS and CDR2 YFSETQ. In DNA, the CDR3 is TGCGCCAGCAGCCCGTCCCGGGACAGGGACGGCTACGAGCAGTACTTC. This sequence encodes CASSPSRDRDGYEQYF.

The J gene is TRBJ2-5, the V gene TRBV18; D is unclear. Germline V lookup: CDR1 KGHSH, CDR2 LQKENI. V lost 5 bases and J 4 bases, leaving 17 bases between the germline ends. This CDR3 is built from 15 residues. The CDR3 sequence: CASSAERWGAETQYF. The DNA of the CDR3 is TGTGCCAGCTCAGCCGAAAGGTGGGGTGCAGAGACCCAGTACTTC.

The chain couples TRBV11-2 to TRBJ2-7; TRBD1 might be the D (5 bases). Trimming removed 0 bases at V and 5 bases at J, with 8 bases between. This CDR3 has 13 amino acids. Germline V gene sequence: CDR1 SGHAT, CDR2 FQNNGV. CDR3 sequence: CASSLDRQNEQYF. In DNA form, the CDR3 reads TGTGCCAGCAGCTTAGATCGACAGAACGAGCAGTACTTC.

The chain has TRBV7-9 and TRBJ1-5; D unresolved. Germline V gene sequence: CDR1 SEHNR, CDR2 FQNEAQ (reference sequence). V lost 3 bases to trimming and J lost 3 bases, with 3 bases between them. The CDR3 is 12 residues long. The CDR3 region has the DNA TGTGCCAGCAGCTTCAACAATCAGCCCCAGCATTTT. Protein product: CASSFNNQPQHF. Full variable domain (rest looked up from reference TRBV7-9 and TRBJ1-5): DTGVSQNPRHKITKRGQNVTFRCDPISEHNRLYWYRQTLGQGPEFLTYFQNEAQLEKSRLLSDRFSAERPKGSFSTLEIQRTEQGDSAMYLCASSFNNQPQHFGDGTRLSIL.

J is TRBJ2-1 and V is TRBV6-4; TRBD1 is a possible D gene (6 bases). The CDR3 runs to 13 residues. Germline V gives CDR1 MRHNA, CDR2 SNTAGT. Trimming removed 5 bases from V and 7 bases from J, with 12 bases in between. The CDR3 is CASSSDSQNEQFF. CDR3 sequence (DNA): TGTGCCAGCAGTTCGGACAGTCAAAATGAGCAGTTCTTC.

The chain couples TRBV7-2 to TRBJ2-3; D gene uncertain. CDR3 size: 15 residues. The germline V and J ends were trimmed by 1 base and 6 bases, with 14 bases remaining between them. Germline values: CDR1 SGHTA, CDR2 FQGNSA. The CDR3 region has the DNA TGTGCCAGCAGCTTAGGGGTAATAGGGTCCGATACGCAGTATTTT. Protein product: CASSLGVIGSDTQYF.

The chain has TRBV10-2 and TRBJ2-1; 11 nucleotides align to TRBD2. CDR3 size: 14 residues. The trim removed 2 bases at V and 8 bases at J, leaving 2 bases unmatched. The germline CDR1 and CDR2 sequences are WSHSY and SAAADI. CDR3 sequence reads: CASSEIAGGHEQFF. The CDR3, as DNA: TGCGCCAGCAGTGAGATAGCGGGAGGGCATGAGCAGTTCTTC.

This clone showed up just a few times. As DNA, the CDR3 is TGCGCCAGCAGCTCCCTAGGGACTACCGGGGAGCTGTTTTTT. Translating it yields CASSSLGTTGELFF. The chain uses TRBV5-1 and TRBJ2-2; a possible D gene is TRBD2 (6 bases). The V end lost 3 bases, the J end lost 5 bases, and 11 bases lay between the germline ends. CDR3 size: 14 residues. Germline lookup yields CDR1 SGHRS and CDR2 YFSETQ.

V is TRBV4-2 and J is TRBJ2-1; D is possibly TRBD2 (6 bases). CDR3 size: 19 residues. Trimming removed 0 bases at V and 3 bases at J, with 21 bases between. Germline CDR1 and CDR2: LGHNA and YNFKEQ. CDR3: CASSQDRDSKTGYYNEQFF. In nucleotides, the CDR3 is TGTGCCAGCAGCCAAGACAGGGACTCAAAAACCGGATACTACAATGAGCAGTTCTTC.